Listed below are T cell receptor beta chains from one sample, sequenced in a study of shared clonotypes between healthy human individuals. Only in-frame clones appear in the TCRdb table, and some are missing; sequencing was by immunoSEQ multiplex PCR. In the table there are about 2.1 million clones, about 94% of which are singletons. The sequencing sample was made of naive CD8+ T cells from PBMCs. The origin of the receptors is a man aged 18 to 30 in good health. Some clones in this sample may be carry-over from other donors' samples. The CDR3 runs from the conserved cysteine through the conserved F or W. D genes are given only for firm matches. Size tells how often a clone was seen (once, few, many) or the class of an expanded clone, and some rows leave it out.

cdr3_nt cdr3_aa v_call d_call clone_size j_call
TGTGCCAGCAGTTTAGGGCGGGAGAATCACTACGAGCAGTACTTC CASSLGRENHYEQYF TRBV27 TRBD2 NA TRBJ2-7
TGTGCCAGCAGTGAAGGCCATAGACAGGGGCTGACATACGAGCAGTACTTC CASSEGHRQGLTYEQYF TRBV2 TRBD1 once TRBJ2-7
TGTGCCAGCAGCCAAAGCAGGTGGTCCTACGAGCAGTACTTC CASSQSRWSYEQYF TRBV13 NA once TRBJ2-7
TGCGCCAGCAGCCAACCGGGACAGGGGGACTACGAGCAGTACTTC CASSQPGQGDYEQYF TRBV4-1 TRBD1 NA TRBJ2-7
TGCGCCAGCAGCGGCCGGGACGGGATACTGAACACTGAAGCTTTCTTT CASSGRDGILNTEAFF TRBV5-1 NA NA TRBJ1-1
TGTGCCAGCAGCGTAGCTGGGGACAGCTCCTACGAGCAGTACTTC CASSVAGDSSYEQYF TRBV9 TRBD1 NA TRBJ2-7
TGTGCCAGCAGACAGGGCACTGAAGCTTTCTTT CASRQGTEAFF TRBV27 NA once TRBJ1-1
TGTGCCAGCAGTTTGCTACAGGGGGCTACTGAAGCTTTCTTT CASSLLQGATEAFF TRBV28 TRBD1 NA TRBJ1-1
TGTGCCAGCAGTTACTCAACCGACGGGGGCGAGCAGTACTTC CASSYSTDGGEQYF TRBV6-6 NA NA TRBJ2-7
TGTGCCAGCAGTTCTTCCGACCGGGTATTCGTTTATGGCTACACCTTC CASSSSDRVFVYGYTF TRBV28 NA once TRBJ1-2
TGTGCCAGCAGCTTAACGGGCGCGGTTCAAGCGGGGGATTACAATGAGCAGTTCTTC CASSLTGAVQAGDYNEQFF TRBV11-3 TRBD2 NA TRBJ2-1
TGTGCCATCGGCGTCTCTACCTACGAGCAGTACTTC CAIGVSTYEQYF TRBV10-3 NA NA TRBJ2-7
TGTGCCAGCAGTTTCCCCCGAGATACGCAGTATTTT CASSFPRDTQYF TRBV28 NA NA TRBJ2-3
TGTGCCAGCAGCCCGACTCTACCCCCTATCTATGGCTACACCTTC CASSPTLPPIYGYTF TRBV7-9 NA NA TRBJ1-2
TGTGCCAGCAGCTTGGCTCAGCCAGGCTACGAGCAGTACTTC CASSLAQPGYEQYF TRBV5-4 NA once TRBJ2-7
TGTGCCAGCAGCCCAGACAGGGGGTCGTCCTACGAGCAGTACTTC CASSPDRGSSYEQYF TRBV7-8 TRBD1 NA TRBJ2-7
TGTGCCAGCAGTCCCTGGGCAGACGATACCTACGAGCAGTACTTC CASSPWADDTYEQYF TRBV5-5 NA NA TRBJ2-7
TGCGCCAGCAGCCACGTAGGGGACAGAGACGAGCAGTACTTC CASSHVGDRDEQYF TRBV4-1 TRBD1 NA TRBJ2-7
TGCGCCAGCAGCTTGGCCGCAGGGGGGGACTTCTACGAGCAGTACTTC CASSLAAGGDFYEQYF TRBV5-1 NA once TRBJ2-7
TGTGCCAGCAGTTTAATAGGGGAGAATGAGCAGTTCTTC CASSLIGENEQFF TRBV28 NA NA TRBJ2-1
TGTGCCAGCACTAGCGACACCTACGAGCAGTACTTC CASTSDTYEQYF TRBV19 TRBD2 NA TRBJ2-7
TGTGCCAGCAGTTGGGGCGCGGTACCTGGGGCCAACGTCCTGACTTTC CASSWGAVPGANVLTF TRBV27 NA NA TRBJ2-6
TGTGCCAGCAGCTTAGCCGAGACCCAGTACTTC CASSLAETQYF TRBV11-2 NA NA TRBJ2-5
TGTGCCAGCAGCTTATTAGCTTCAGGGGAATACAATGAGCAGTTCTTC CASSLLASGEYNEQFF TRBV7-8 NA NA TRBJ2-1